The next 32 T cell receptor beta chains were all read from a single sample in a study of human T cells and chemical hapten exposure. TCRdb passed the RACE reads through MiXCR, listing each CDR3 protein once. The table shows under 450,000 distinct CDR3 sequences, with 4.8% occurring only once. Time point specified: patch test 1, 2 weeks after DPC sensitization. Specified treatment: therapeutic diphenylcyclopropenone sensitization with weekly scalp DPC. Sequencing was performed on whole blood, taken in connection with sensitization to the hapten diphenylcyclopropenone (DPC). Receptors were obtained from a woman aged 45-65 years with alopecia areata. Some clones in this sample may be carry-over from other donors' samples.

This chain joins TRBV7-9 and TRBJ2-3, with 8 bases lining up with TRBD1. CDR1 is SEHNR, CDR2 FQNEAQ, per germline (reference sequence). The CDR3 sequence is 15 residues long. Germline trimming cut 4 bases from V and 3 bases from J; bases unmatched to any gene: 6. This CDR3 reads CASSYRDRPTDTQYF. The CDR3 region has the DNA TGTGCCAGCAGCTACCGGGACAGGCCAACAGATACGCAGTATTTT.

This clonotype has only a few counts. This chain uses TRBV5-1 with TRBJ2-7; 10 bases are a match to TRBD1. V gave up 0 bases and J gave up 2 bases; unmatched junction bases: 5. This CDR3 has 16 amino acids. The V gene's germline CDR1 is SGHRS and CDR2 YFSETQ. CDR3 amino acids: CASSLAGGTGAYEQYF. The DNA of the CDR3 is TGCGCCAGCAGCTTGGCCGGGGGGACAGGGGCCTACGAGCAGTACTTC.

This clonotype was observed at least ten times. CDR3 sequence reads: CASRIGQLNTEAFF. In DNA form, the CDR3 reads TGTGCCAGCAGGATCGGACAGCTGAACACTGAAGCTTTCTTT. This chain joins TRBV12-3 or TRBV12-4 and TRBJ1-1, with TRBD1 as a possible D gene (6 bases). The V gene lost 6 bases and the J gene lost 0 bases, with 11 bases spanning the gap. The CDR3 runs to 14 residues.

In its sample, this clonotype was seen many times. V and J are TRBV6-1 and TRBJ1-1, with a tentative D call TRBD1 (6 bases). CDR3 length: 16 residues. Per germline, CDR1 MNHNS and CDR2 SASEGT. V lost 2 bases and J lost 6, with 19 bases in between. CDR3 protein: CASSESPNRVSPEAFF. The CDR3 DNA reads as TGTGCCAGCAGTGAATCGCCGAACAGGGTTTCGCCTGAAGCTTTCTTT.

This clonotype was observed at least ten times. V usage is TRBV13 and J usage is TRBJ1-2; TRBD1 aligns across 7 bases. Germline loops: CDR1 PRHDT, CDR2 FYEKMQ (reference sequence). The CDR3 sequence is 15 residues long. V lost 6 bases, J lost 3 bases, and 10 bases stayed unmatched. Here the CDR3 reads CASSIYRGGDYGYTF. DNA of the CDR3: TGTGCCAGCAGTATTTACAGGGGAGGTGACTATGGCTACACCTTC.

CDR3 sequence reads: CASSSNRDDEQYF. DNA of the CDR3: TGTGCCAGCAGCTCCAACAGGGACGACGAGCAGTACTTC. The rearrangement joins TRBV7-9 to TRBJ2-7; D is perhaps TRBD1 (6 bases). V was cut by 4 bases and J by 5 bases, with 12 bases left in between. CDR1 is SEHNR, CDR2 FQNEAQ, per germline (reference sequence). This CDR3 contains 13 residues.

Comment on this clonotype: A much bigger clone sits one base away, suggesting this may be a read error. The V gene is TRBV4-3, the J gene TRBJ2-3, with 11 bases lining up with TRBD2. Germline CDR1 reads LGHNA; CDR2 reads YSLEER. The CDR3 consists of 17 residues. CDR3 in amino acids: CASSQKLAGEYTVTQYF. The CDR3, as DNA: TGCGCCAGCAGCCAAAAACTAGCGGGAGAGTACACAGTTACGCAGTATTTT.

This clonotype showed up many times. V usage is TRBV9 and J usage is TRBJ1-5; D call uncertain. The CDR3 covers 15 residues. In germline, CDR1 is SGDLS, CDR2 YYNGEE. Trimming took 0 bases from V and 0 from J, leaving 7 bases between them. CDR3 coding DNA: TGTGCCAGCAGCGTAGACCCAGATAGCAATCAGCCCCAGCATTTT. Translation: CASSVDPDSNQPQHF.

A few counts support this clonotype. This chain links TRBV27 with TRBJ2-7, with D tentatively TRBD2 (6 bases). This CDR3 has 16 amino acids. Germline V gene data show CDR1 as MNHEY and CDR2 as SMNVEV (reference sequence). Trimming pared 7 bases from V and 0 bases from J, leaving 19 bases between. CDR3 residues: CASTLRFSGSSYEQYF. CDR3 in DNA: TGTGCCAGCACCCTTAGATTTAGCGGTAGCTCCTACGAGCAGTACTTC.

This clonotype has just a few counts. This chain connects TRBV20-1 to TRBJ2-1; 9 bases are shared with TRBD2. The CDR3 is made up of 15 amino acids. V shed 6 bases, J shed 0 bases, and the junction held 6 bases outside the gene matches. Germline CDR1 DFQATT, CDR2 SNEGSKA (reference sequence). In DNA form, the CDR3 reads TGCAGTGCCACGGGACTAGCCAGCTCCTACAATGAGCAGTTCTTC. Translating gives CSATGLASSYNEQFF.

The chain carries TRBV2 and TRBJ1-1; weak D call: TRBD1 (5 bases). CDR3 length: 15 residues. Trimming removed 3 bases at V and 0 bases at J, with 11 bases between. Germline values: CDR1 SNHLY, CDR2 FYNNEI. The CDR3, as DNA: TGTGCCAGCAGTGAGGCTGGGGCGCTGAACACTGAAGCTTTCTTT. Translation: CASSEAGALNTEAFF. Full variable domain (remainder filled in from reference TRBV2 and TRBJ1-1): EPEVTQTPSHQVTQMGQEVILRCVPISNHLYFYWYRQILGQKVEFLVSFYNNEISEKSEIFDDQFSVERPDGSNFTLKIRSTKLEDSAMYFCASSEAGALNTEAFFGQGTRLTVV.

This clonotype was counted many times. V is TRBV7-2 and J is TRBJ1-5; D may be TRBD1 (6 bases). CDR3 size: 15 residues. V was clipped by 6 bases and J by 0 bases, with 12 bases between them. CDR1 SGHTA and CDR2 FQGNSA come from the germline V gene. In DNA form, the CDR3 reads TGTGCCAGCAGAATCTCAGGGGATAGCAATCAGCCCCAGCATTTT. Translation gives CASRISGDSNQPQHF.

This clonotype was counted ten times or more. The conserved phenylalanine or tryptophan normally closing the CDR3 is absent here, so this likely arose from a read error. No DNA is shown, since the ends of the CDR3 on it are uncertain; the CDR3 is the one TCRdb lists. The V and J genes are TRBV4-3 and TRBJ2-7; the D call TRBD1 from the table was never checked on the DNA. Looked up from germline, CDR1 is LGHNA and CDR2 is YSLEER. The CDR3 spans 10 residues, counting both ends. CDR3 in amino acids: CASSHRDATL.

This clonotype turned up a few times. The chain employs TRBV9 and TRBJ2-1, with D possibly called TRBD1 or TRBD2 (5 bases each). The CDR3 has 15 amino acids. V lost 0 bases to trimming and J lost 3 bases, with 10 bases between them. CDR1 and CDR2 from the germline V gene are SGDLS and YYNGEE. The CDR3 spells CASSVDGGYYNEQFF. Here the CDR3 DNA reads TGTGCCAGCAGCGTAGATGGGGGATACTACAATGAGCAGTTCTTC.

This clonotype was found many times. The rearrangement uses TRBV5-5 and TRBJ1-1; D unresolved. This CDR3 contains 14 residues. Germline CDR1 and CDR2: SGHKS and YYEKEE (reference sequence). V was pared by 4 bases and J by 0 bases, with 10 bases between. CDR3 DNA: TGTGCCAGCAGCCCCAGCGATATGAACACTGAAGCTTTCTTT. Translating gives CASSPSDMNTEAFF.

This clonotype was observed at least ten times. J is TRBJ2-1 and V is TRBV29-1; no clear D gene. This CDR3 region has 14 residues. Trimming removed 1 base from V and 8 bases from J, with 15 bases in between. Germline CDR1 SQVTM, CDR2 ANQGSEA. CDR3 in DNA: TGCAGCGTTGAAGGTTCGGACGCGAAGGATGAGCAGTTCTTC. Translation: CSVEGSDAKDEQFF.

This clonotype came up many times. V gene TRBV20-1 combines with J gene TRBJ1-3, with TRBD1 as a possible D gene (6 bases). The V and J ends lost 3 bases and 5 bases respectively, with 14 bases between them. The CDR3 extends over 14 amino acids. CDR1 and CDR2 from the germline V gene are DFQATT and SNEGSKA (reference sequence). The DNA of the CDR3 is TGCAGTGCTAGTTTCACAGGGTTAAGAAACACCATATATTTT. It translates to CSASFTGLRNTIYF.

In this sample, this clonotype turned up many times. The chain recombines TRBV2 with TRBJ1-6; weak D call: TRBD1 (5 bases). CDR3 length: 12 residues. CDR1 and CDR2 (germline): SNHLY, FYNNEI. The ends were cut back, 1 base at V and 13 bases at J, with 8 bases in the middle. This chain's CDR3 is CASSEVGVPLHF. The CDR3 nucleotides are TGTGCCAGCAGTGAAGTGGGGGTCCCCCTCCACTTT.

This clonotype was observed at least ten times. This CDR3 is CASSLAPGGTLFF. The CDR3 DNA reads as TGCGCCAGCAGCTTGGCCCCAGGGGGCACACTGTTTTTT. V usage is TRBV5-1 and J usage is TRBJ1-4; 8 bases line up with TRBD1. Germline-derived CDR1 and CDR2 are SGHRS and YFSETQ. The CDR3 length is 13 residues. V shed 0 bases and J 13 bases; nucleotides not matched to a gene: 5.

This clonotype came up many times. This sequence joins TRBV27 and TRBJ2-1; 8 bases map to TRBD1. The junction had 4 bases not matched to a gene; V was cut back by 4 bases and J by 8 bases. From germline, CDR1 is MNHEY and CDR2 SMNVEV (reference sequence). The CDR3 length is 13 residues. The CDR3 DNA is TGTGCCAGCAGTTGGGGGACAGGCTATGAGCAGTTCTTC. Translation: CASSWGTGYEQFF.

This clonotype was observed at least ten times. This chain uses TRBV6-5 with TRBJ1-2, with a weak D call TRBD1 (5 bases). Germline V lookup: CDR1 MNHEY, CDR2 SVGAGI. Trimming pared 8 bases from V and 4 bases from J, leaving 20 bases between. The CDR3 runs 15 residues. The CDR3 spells CASLRSPDSTYGYTF. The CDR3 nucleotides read TGTGCCAGCCTTCGTTCTCCCGACAGTACCTATGGCTACACCTTC.

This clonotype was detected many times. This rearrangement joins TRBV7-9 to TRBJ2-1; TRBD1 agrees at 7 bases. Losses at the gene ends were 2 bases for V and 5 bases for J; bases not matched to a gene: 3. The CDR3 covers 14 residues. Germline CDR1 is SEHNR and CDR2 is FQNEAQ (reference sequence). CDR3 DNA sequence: TGTGCCAGCAGCTTAACACAGGGGAACAATGAGCAGTTCTTC. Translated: CASSLTQGNNEQFF.

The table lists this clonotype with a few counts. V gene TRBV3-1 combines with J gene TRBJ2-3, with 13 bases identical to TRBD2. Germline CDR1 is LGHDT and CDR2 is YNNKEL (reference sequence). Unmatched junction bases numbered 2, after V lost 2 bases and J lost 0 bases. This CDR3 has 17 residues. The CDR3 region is CASSQTSGGASTDTQYF. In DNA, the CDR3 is TGTGCCAGCAGCCAAACTAGCGGGGGGGCTAGCACAGATACGCAGTATTTT.

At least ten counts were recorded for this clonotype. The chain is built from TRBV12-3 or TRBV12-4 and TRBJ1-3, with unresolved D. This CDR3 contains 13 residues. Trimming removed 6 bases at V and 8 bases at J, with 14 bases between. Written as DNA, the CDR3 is TGTGCCAGCAGCTTCCGGACCGGCGACACCATATATTTT. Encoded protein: CASSFRTGDTIYF.

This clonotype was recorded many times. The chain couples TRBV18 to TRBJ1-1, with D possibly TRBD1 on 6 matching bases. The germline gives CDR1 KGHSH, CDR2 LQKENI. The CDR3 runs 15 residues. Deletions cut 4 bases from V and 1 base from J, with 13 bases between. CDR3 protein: CASSLRDNPNTEAFF. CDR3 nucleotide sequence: TGTGCCAGCTCACTTCGGGACAACCCGAACACTGAAGCTTTCTTT.

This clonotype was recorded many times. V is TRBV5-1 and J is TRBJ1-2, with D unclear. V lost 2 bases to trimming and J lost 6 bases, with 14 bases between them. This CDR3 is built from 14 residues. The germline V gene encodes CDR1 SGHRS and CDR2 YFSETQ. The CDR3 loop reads CASSLEIPSDGYTF. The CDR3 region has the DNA TGCGCCAGCAGCTTAGAGATACCCTCCGATGGCTACACCTTC.

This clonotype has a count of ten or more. CDR3 region: CASSPQQGLNSPLHF. The CDR3 bases are TGTGCCAGCAGCCCCCAGCAGGGCCTTAATTCACCCCTCCACTTT. The chain couples TRBV5-5 to TRBJ1-6; a possible D gene is TRBD1 (5 bases). V lost 4 bases to trimming and J lost 6 bases, with 14 bases between them. CDR1 is SGHKS, CDR2 YYEKEE, per germline (reference sequence). The CDR3 runs to 15 residues.

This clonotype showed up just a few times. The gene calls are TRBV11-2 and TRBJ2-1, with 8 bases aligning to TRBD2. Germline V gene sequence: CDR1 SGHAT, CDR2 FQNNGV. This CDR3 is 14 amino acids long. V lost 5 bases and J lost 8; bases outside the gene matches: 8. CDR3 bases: TGTGCCAGCAGCCGTGACCCTAGCGGGTATGAGCAGTTCTTC. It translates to CASSRDPSGYEQFF.

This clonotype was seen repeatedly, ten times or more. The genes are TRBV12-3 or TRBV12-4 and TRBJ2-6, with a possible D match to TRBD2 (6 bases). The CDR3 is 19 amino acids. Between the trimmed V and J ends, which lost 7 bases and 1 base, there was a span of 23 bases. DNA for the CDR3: TGTGCCAGCATTCAAGGACATCCGACTAGGTTGTCTGGGGCCAACGTCCTGACTTTC. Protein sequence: CASIQGHPTRLSGANVLTF.

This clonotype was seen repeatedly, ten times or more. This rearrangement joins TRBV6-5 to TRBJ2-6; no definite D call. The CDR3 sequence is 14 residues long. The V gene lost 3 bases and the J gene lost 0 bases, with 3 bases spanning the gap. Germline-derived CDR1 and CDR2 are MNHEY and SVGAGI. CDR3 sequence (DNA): TGTGCCAGCAGTTATAGCTCTGGGGCCAACGTCCTGACTTTC. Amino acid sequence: CASSYSSGANVLTF.

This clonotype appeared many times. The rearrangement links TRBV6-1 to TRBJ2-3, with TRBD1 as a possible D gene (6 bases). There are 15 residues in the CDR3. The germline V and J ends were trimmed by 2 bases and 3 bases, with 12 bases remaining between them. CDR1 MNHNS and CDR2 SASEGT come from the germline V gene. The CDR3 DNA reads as TGTGCCAGCAGTGAATGGGGGCGGAGTACAGATACGCAGTATTTT. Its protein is CASSEWGRSTDTQYF.

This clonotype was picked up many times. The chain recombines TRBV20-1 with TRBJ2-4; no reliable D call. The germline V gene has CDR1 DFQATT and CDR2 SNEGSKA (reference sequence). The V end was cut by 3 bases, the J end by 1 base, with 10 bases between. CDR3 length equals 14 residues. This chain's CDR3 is CSASRSVAKNIQYF. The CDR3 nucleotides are TGCAGTGCTAGTCGCAGCGTCGCCAAAAACATTCAGTACTTC.